Listed here is a single TCR beta chain. Its antigen remains unknown. The source of the sample is a study of response to subunit inactivated influenza vaccine. Germline loops: CDR1 SEHNR, CDR2 FQNEAQ (reference sequence). This CDR3 spans 12 amino acids. V lost 7 bases, J lost 4 bases, and 10 bases lay in between. TCRdb fed the RT-PCR reads into MiXCR, producing one record per CDR3 protein. The sample has some 550,000 distinct CDR3 sequences, less than 25% seen once. Study outcomes and limitations: Researchers suggested that each seasonal influenza vaccination recruits few new T cells.

The data were also submitted as part of a second study, on T cells expressing NK-cell markers. As reported in that work: UMIs were included in TCR beta cDNA generated by 5'RACE template switching. Investigators obtained TCR beta repertoires from sorted CD3+CD56+NKG2C+, CD3+CD56+NKG2C- and CD3+CD56-NKG2C+ T cells. Anti-gamma-delta TCR antibody use in several experiments restricted sorting to alpha-beta TCR T cells.

This sample comprised CD4+ T cells sorted from PBMCs, obtained roughly 12 days after vaccination. This chain links TRBV7-9 with TRBJ1-1; the D is unclear. This receptor was identified in a man over 45 who received an inactivated influenza vaccine. The CDR3 region is CASTSDGTEAFF. In nucleotides, the CDR3 is TGTGCCAGCACCAGTGACGGCACTGAAGCTTTCTTT. The entire variable domain, with the rest obtained from reference TRBV7-9 and TRBJ1-1, is as follows: DTGVSQNPRHKITKRGQNVTFRCDPISEHNRLYWYRQTLGQGPEFLTYFQNEAQLEKSRLLSDRFSAERPKGSFSTLEIQRTEQGDSAMYLCASTSDGTEAFFGQGTRLTVV.